The subject of this entry is one T cell receptor beta chain. What it binds is unknown. This entry comes from a study of beta chain features in type 1 diabetes. Study-level results: Researchers report that Type 1 diabetes patients had moderately but significantly shorter TCRB CDR3s across all four CD4+ subsets.

Germline lookup yields CDR1 SEHNR and CDR2 FQNEAQ (reference sequence). V lost 4 bases, J lost 4 bases, and 17 bases stayed unmatched. The CDR3 length is 19 residues. TCRB transcripts that were expressed got sequenced, as all of the isolated RNA had been reverse transcribed. Clones were sequenced by immunoSEQ multiplex PCR, and TCRdb holds only the in-frame ones, with some missing. The table lists some 17,000 clones, just over 70% of them singletons. The chain uses TRBV7-9 and TRBJ2-3, with 10 bases identical to TRBD1. The material sequenced was stem cell memory CD4+ T cells from blood. This clonotype originated in a young man with type 1 diabetes. CDR3 DNA: TGTGCCAGCAGCTCCTTGGGGCCCGACAGGGGGCGAGGGCCAGATACGCAGTATTTT. It codes for CASSSLGPDRGRGPDTQYF.